Below, 3 T cell receptor beta chains from the same sample are listed, as sequenced in a study of CD8+CD57+ T cells in acquired aplastic anemia. Sequencing involved patients with CD8+CD57+ cell expansion previously shown by flow cytometry. Genomic DNA, serving as template, underwent TCR beta VDJ and CDR3 profiling. TCRdb recomputed calls from the reads with MiXCR, one row per CDR3 protein. The sample has a few hundred thousand distinct CDR3 sequences, less than 60% seen once; the top ten hold approximately 20%. Material: sorted CD4+, CD8+, or CD8+CD57+ T cells (not recorded which) from PBMCs. These receptors were obtained from a human donor with aplastic anemia.

DNA for the CDR3: TGTGCCAGCAGCGTATATGGCTACACCTTC. Translated: CASSVYGYTF. This rearrangement joins TRBV9 to TRBJ1-2, with D unresolved. CDR1 and CDR2 (germline): SGDLS, YYNGEE. Trimming removed 1 base from V and 5 bases from J, with 0 bases in between. The CDR3 contains 10 residues.

This clonotype was recorded many times. The chain joins TRBV5-1 to TRBJ2-5; D gene uncertain. The V end was cut by 0 bases, the J end by 4 bases, with 10 bases between. Germline CDR1 and CDR2: SGHRS and YFSETQ. The CDR3 spans 14 residues. Here the CDR3 reads CASSLDSPGETQYF. Here the CDR3 DNA reads TGCGCCAGCAGCTTGGACAGCCCGGGAGAGACCCAGTACTTC.

This clonotype was counted ten times or more. V and J are TRBV19 and TRBJ1-5; D is uncertain. Germline V gives CDR1 LNHDA, CDR2 SQIVND (reference sequence). CDR3 length: 18 amino acids. V lost 9 bases, J lost 0 bases, and 24 bases lay in between. The CDR3 sequence is CASQRKAAHLNSNQPQHF. The CDR3 DNA sequence: TGTGCCAGCCAAAGGAAGGCCGCTCATCTAAATAGCAATCAGCCCCAGCATTTT.